The present TCR beta chain was sequenced within a study of blood T cell dynamics during melanoma immunotherapy. Study background: Patients with metastatic melanoma got pembrolizumab or nivolumab-ipilimumab as first-line care.

A word on this clone: Its cognate antigen is unknown.

From germline, CDR1 is LNHNV and CDR2 YYDKDF (reference sequence). The V segment lost 3 bases and the J segment 3 bases; nucleotides outside the gene matches: 7. This CDR3 spans 16 amino acids. As to time point: week 3, after first cycle of checkpoint inhibitor. Response was assessed by RECIST 1.1 at 12 weeks, except a couple of rapid progressors. Patients with prior systemic cancer treatment, concomitant immunosuppressants, or other active malignancies were excluded. Study-wide results and caveats: The study could not tell melanoma-specific clones from general immune activation.

TCRdb's table, derived via immunoSEQ multiplex PCR, lists solely in-frame clones and lacks some. The sample includes about 11,000 clones, approximately 84% of them seen just once. This receptor was obtained from a human donor with melanoma. The specimen was blood, collected from a patient treated with checkpoint blockade. The J gene is TRBJ2-3, the V gene TRBV15; TRBD2 matches 9 bases. CDR3 DNA: TGTGCCACCAGCAGGGAAGCGGGGGGCTTTACAGATACGCAGTATTTT. Translated: CATSREAGGFTDTQYF. The variable domain in full, with the rest retrieved from reference TRBV15 and TRBJ2-3, is DAMVIQNPRYQVTQFGKPVTLSCSQTLNHNVMYWYQQKSSQAPKLLFHYYDKDFNNEADTPDNFQSRRPNTSFCFLDIRSPGLGDTAMYLCATSREAGGFTDTQYFGPGTRLTVL.